This TCR beta chain was recorded in a study of cytomegalovirus exposure and HLA in healthy donors. For the study at large: The study placed about 86% of its 398 genotyped donors in the Caucasian-associated ancestry cluster.

Concerning this clone: The target antigen is unknown.

The PCR was carried out with 60 Vbeta primers and 13 Jbeta primers. TCRdb keeps only in-frame clones here, not all; method: immunoSEQ multiplex PCR. The sample includes approximately 160,000 clones, 84% of them seen just once. The study's findings and limits: The authors excluded some V segments, including TRBV6-2 and TRBV6-3, as indistinguishable.

Germline CDR1 is SGDLS and CDR2 is YYNGEE. V lost 0 bases and J lost 7, with 11 bases in between. The CDR3 is made up of 13 amino acids. Sequencing input: PBMCs. This sequence was found in a girl aged 5-17 years in good health and CMV-seropositive. The V call is TRBV9, the J call TRBJ2-7, with D maybe TRBD2 (6 bases). The CDR3 sequence: CASSVGSREEQYF. DNA for the CDR3: TGTGCCAGCAGCGTAGGTTCGCGGGAAGAGCAGTACTTC.